The 6 T cell receptor beta chains listed next were all sequenced from one sample in a study of neoadjuvant anti-PD-1 for oral cavity cancer. Assay used: immunoSEQ multiplex PCR; TCRdb lists only in-frame clones, some missing. Of about 9,600 clones in the sample, roughly 62% are singletons; the top ten hold more than 3%. Time point in this sample: after neoadjuvant nivolumab, at surgical resection. Sample: PBMCs, taken after nivolumab (anti-PD-1) treatment. The receptors come from a person aged 40-85 years with oral cavity squamous cell carcinoma.

For the CDR3, the DNA is TGCGCCAGCAGCCACGGCGAAAGGGGCAGGGCCCTCCACTTT. It specifies CASSHGERGRALHF. V is TRBV4-1 and J is TRBJ1-6, with D perhaps matching TRBD1 (5 bases). Germline V CDR1 and CDR2: MGHRA, YSYEKL. This CDR3 is built from 14 residues. Deletions cut 3 bases from V and 14 bases from J, with 17 bases between.

This clone came up a few times. This chain connects TRBV4-1 to TRBJ2-7, with D perhaps matching TRBD1 (7 bases). The V gene lost 0 bases and the J gene lost 1 base, with 19 bases spanning the gap. Per germline, CDR1 MGHRA and CDR2 YSYEKL. The CDR3 is 18 residues long. CDR3 sequence (DNA): TGCGCCAGCAGCCAAGATTGGCTGAAGGGGGGACAGTCCTACGAGCAGTACTTC. It codes for CASSQDWLKGGQSYEQYF.

V usage is TRBV14 and J usage is TRBJ1-1; D ambiguous. This CDR3 is built from 12 residues. Germline V gene data show CDR1 as SGHDN and CDR2 as FVKESK. V dropped 0 bases and J dropped 4 bases, with 3 bases sitting between them. CDR3 coding DNA: TGTGCCAGCAGCCAAGAGGGCACTGAAGCTTTCTTT. This gives the protein CASSQEGTEAFF.

This clone was detected only a few times. This chain uses TRBV4-1 with TRBJ1-2, with unresolved D. The CDR3 covers 13 residues. Trimming took off 0 bases at V and 4 bases at J, with 6 bases between the two ends. CDR1 is MGHRA, CDR2 YSYEKL, per germline. CDR3 sequence: CASSQDRSYGYTF. DNA for the CDR3: TGCGCCAGCAGCCAAGACAGATCCTATGGCTACACCTTC.

V is TRBV5-4 and J is TRBJ1-1, with a tentative D call TRBD1 (5 bases). V lost 5 bases, J lost 7 bases, and 21 bases lay in between. The CDR3 contains 15 residues. Germline-derived CDR1 and CDR2 are SGHNT and YYREEE (reference sequence). This chain's CDR3 is CASRQDLGTVFEAFF. The CDR3 DNA reads as TGTGCCAGCAGACAAGACTTGGGGACGGTCTTTGAAGCTTTCTTT.

The V gene is TRBV9, the J gene TRBJ2-1; TRBD1 matches at 8 bases. V shed 1 base and J 6 bases; nucleotides not matched to a gene: 3. The CDR3 runs 14 residues. The V gene's germline CDR1 is SGDLS and CDR2 YYNGEE. CDR3 in amino acids: CASSVLGTGNEQFF. CDR3 sequence (DNA): TGTGCCAGCAGCGTACTGGGGACAGGCAATGAGCAGTTCTTC. The full variable domain, its missing parts supplied by reference TRBV9 and TRBJ2-1, is DSGVTQTPKHLITATGQRVTLRCSPRSGDLSVYWYQQSLDQGLQFLIQYYNGEERAKGNILERFSAQQFPDLHSELNLSSLELGDSALYFCASSVLGTGNEQFFGPGTRLTVL.